These 21 T cell receptor beta chains were all obtained from the same sample, sequenced in a study of identical twins. MiXCR was run by TCRdb on the 5' RACE reads, yielding one entry per CDR3 protein. The profile shows 1.5 million to 2 million distinct CDR3 sequences, under 35% of them singletons. Sample: cord blood. The receptors were sampled from a newborn girl in good health.

The J gene is TRBJ2-7, the V gene TRBV12-3 or TRBV12-4, with D tentatively TRBD1 or TRBD2 (6 bases each). The J call may be mistaken, given a closer DNA end match to TRBJ2-5. The CDR3 extends over 14 amino acids. The CDR3 region has the DNA TGTGCCAGCAGCCGGGGGCAGGAGGGACAGACCCAGTACTTC. This translates into CASSRGQEGQTQYF.

The chain joins TRBV6-2 or TRBV6-3 to TRBJ2-3; D is ambiguous. Trimming cost V 5 bases and J 2 bases, with 8 bases left between them. Germline V gene sequence: CDR1 MNHEY, CDR2 SVGEGT. The CDR3 sequence is 13 residues long. The CDR3 sequence is CASSRKYTDTQYF. The CDR3 coding sequence is TGTGCCAGCAGTCGCAAATACACAGATACGCAGTATTTT.

This clonotype was detected a few times. The chain couples TRBV18 to TRBJ2-1; possible D gene TRBD1, 7 bases. CDR1 is KGHSH, CDR2 LQKENI, per germline. V was cut by 0 bases and J by 8 bases, with 17 bases left in between. This CDR3 region has 16 residues. This CDR3 reads CASSPPSRGATHEQFF. The CDR3 nucleotides read TGTGCCAGCTCACCACCGTCCAGGGGGGCAACACATGAGCAGTTCTTC.

This clonotype was recorded a few times. This sequence joins TRBV10-3 and TRBJ2-7; 7 positions agree with TRBD1. V trimming: 5 bases; J trimming: 4 bases; junction bases outside the gene matches: 5. The CDR3 sequence is 13 residues long. CDR1 is ENHRY and CDR2 is SYGVKD in the germline V gene. The CDR3 sequence is CAISHRGTYEQYF. The DNA for the CDR3 is TGTGCCATCAGTCACAGGGGTACTTACGAGCAGTACTTC.

This clonotype was recorded once. The chain has TRBV15 and TRBJ2-3; D ambiguous. CDR1 and CDR2 from the germline V gene are LNHNV and YYDKDF (reference sequence). The CDR3 is 17 residues long. The V gene lost 2 bases and the J gene lost 0 bases, with 15 bases spanning the gap. The CDR3 reads CATSRSMLLTSTDTQYF. Here the CDR3 DNA reads TGTGCCACCAGCAGATCGATGCTATTAACTAGCACAGATACGCAGTATTTT.

The chain employs TRBV3-1 and TRBJ2-7; 10 bases are shared with TRBD2. Trimming cost V 3 bases and J 1 base; bases outside gene matches: 6. The germline CDR1 and CDR2 sequences are LGHDT and YNNKEL (reference sequence). The CDR3 loop spans 16 amino acids. Written as DNA, the CDR3 is TGTGCCAGCAGCCATGGAGGACTAGCGGTTTCCTACGAGCAGTACTTC. This gives the protein CASSHGGLAVSYEQYF.

The CDR3 region is CASRRLGKNIQYF. CDR3 nucleotide sequence: TGTGCCAGCCGGAGACTGGGCAAAAACATTCAGTACTTC. The genes are TRBV27 and TRBJ2-4; D gene ambiguous. Germline loops: CDR1 MNHEY, CDR2 SMNVEV (reference sequence). The CDR3 is 13 amino acids. The germline V and J ends were trimmed by 8 bases and 3 bases, with 11 bases remaining between them.

The V call is TRBV6-1, the J call TRBJ2-1, with 9 bases lining up with TRBD2. Judging by the DNA end, TRBJ2-7 fits better; the J call may be wrong. The CDR3 runs to 20 residues. The germline V gene encodes CDR1 MNHNS and CDR2 SASEGT. This CDR3 is CASSEAGGLAAFFSYNEQYF. The CDR3 coding sequence is TGTGCCAGCAGTGAAGCGGGGGGACTAGCAGCCTTTTTCTCCTACAATGAGCAGTACTTC.

The chain links TRBV20-1 to TRBJ2-3; 9 bases are shared with TRBD2. The CDR3 spans 14 residues. In germline, CDR1 is DFQATT, CDR2 SNEGSKA (reference sequence). After removal of 3 bases from V and 5 bases from J, the junction contained 6 bases not matched to a gene. DNA for the CDR3: TGCAGTGCTAGGGCAAGCGGGGGGTTAGATACGCAGTATTTT. Protein sequence: CSARASGGLDTQYF.

This clonotype turned up a few times. The chain recombines TRBV7-2 with TRBJ1-6, with 7 bases fitting TRBD1. This CDR3 is built from 14 residues. CDR1 SGHTA and CDR2 FQGNSA come from the germline V gene. Trimming took 5 bases from V and 10 from J; bases not matched to a gene: 8. CDR3 bases: TGTGCCAGCAGCCGTGACAGGGTATCCTCACCCCTCCACTTT. Encoded protein: CASSRDRVSSPLHF.

CDR3 in amino acids: CSARTSSGANVLTF. CDR3 bases: TGCAGTGCTAGAACGAGTTCCGGGGCCAACGTCCTGACTTTC. V is TRBV20-1 and J is TRBJ2-6; no clear D gene. V lost 2 bases, J lost 4 bases, and 9 bases lay in between. Germline CDR1 DFQATT, CDR2 SNEGSKA (reference sequence). This CDR3 has 14 residues.

In its sample, this clonotype was seen a few times. The V gene is TRBV15, the J gene TRBJ2-5, with 9 bases identical to TRBD2. The junction had 4 bases not matched to a gene; V was cut back by 0 bases and J by 2 bases. Germline CDR1 reads LNHNV; CDR2 reads YYDKDF (reference sequence). The CDR3 loop spans 16 amino acids. In nucleotides, the CDR3 is TGTGCCACCAGCAGAGATCTGGCGGGGGGGCAAGAGACCCAGTACTTC. Amino acids: CATSRDLAGGQETQYF.

This clonotype was seen a few times. The genes are TRBV7-9 and TRBJ2-1, with D tentatively TRBD2 (6 bases). From germline, CDR1 is SEHNR and CDR2 FQNEAQ (reference sequence). V shed 0 bases and J shed 8 bases, with 8 bases lying between them. The CDR3 covers 13 residues. The CDR3 protein is CASSLAGDYEQFF. The CDR3 DNA reads TGTGCCAGCAGCTTAGCGGGGGACTATGAGCAGTTCTTC.

The V gene is TRBV9, the J gene TRBJ2-1; 8 nucleotides line up with TRBD2. V shed 3 bases, J shed 8 bases, and the junction held 10 bases outside the gene matches. This CDR3 spans 15 amino acids. CDR1 SGDLS and CDR2 YYNGEE come from the germline V gene. This CDR3 reads CASSGPRGGVDEQFF. CDR3 nucleotide sequence: TGTGCCAGCAGCGGGCCCCGGGGGGGCGTTGATGAGCAGTTCTTC.

The chain combines TRBV4-2 with TRBJ2-3; no firm D call. Germline V lookup: CDR1 LGHNA, CDR2 YNFKEQ. The length of the CDR3 is 14 residues. V lost 3 bases, J lost 7 bases, and 14 bases lay in between. The CDR3 protein is CASSQRQLDNTQYF. The DNA of the CDR3 is TGTGCCAGCAGCCAGCGACAACTCGATAATACGCAGTATTTT.

This sequence joins TRBV2 and TRBJ1-1; D perhaps matches TRBD1 (5 bases). The CDR3 is 19 residues long. The V gene lost 4 bases and the J gene lost 0 bases, with 24 bases spanning the gap. CDR1 is SNHLY, CDR2 FYNNEI, per germline. The CDR3 sequence: CASSALPSRQGTMNTEAFF. CDR3 nucleotide sequence: TGTGCCAGCAGTGCATTACCTTCGCGGCAGGGCACCATGAACACTGAAGCTTTCTTT.

This clonotype was seen more than once but under ten times. The chain uses TRBV5-1 and TRBJ2-5; no definite D call. The DNA end is a closer match to TRBJ2-7, so the J assignment may be wrong. The CDR3 totals 12 residues. In germline, CDR1 is SGHRS, CDR2 YFSETQ. The CDR3 here is CASSFANSEQYF. Here the CDR3 DNA reads TGCGCCAGCAGCTTCGCGAACTCCGAGCAGTACTTC.

The chain is built from TRBV14 and TRBJ2-4; D not resolved. The V gene's germline CDR1 is SGHDN and CDR2 FVKESK. Deletions cut 1 base from V and 1 base from J, with 8 bases between. This CDR3 spans 15 amino acids. The CDR3 reads CASSQVAFAKNIQYF. CDR3 DNA sequence: TGTGCCAGCAGCCAAGTAGCTTTCGCCAAAAACATTCAGTACTTC.

The chain uses TRBV10-1 and TRBJ1-5; D perhaps matches TRBD1 (5 bases). V was shortened by 0 bases and J by 0 bases, with 15 bases between the two germline ends. Looked up from germline, CDR1 is WNHNN and CDR2 is SYGVQD (reference sequence). The CDR3 covers 18 residues. CDR3 sequence: CASSESPSDSLSNQPQHF. The CDR3 nucleotides are TGCGCCAGCAGTGAGTCCCCCTCCGACAGCCTTAGCAATCAGCCCCAGCATTTT.

The DNA of the CDR3 is TGTGCCAGCAGGGGTCAGTCACCTGGAAACACCATATATTTT. As protein: CASRGQSPGNTIYF. The chain employs TRBV12-3 or TRBV12-4 and TRBJ1-3; D ambiguous. CDR3 size: 14 residues. Deletions cut 6 bases from V and 2 bases from J, with 11 bases between.

The rearrangement joins TRBV7-7 to TRBJ2-2; TRBD2 matches 15 bases. J lost 5 bases, V lost 4 bases, and 2 bases had no gene match. Germline V gene lookup returns CDR1 SSHAT and CDR2 FNYEAQ (reference sequence). This CDR3 region has 16 residues. The CDR3 nucleotides are TGTGCCAGCAGCTCCGGACTAGCGGGGGGGACCGGGGAGCTGTTTTTT. Residues: CASSSGLAGGTGELFF.